Below, 6 T cell receptor beta chains from the same sample are listed, as sequenced in a study of PD-1 blockade in classical Hodgkin lymphoma. The repertoire was sequenced with immunoSEQ multiplex PCR; TCRdb's copy has only in-frame clones and lacks some. The data contain approximately 84,000 clones, under 90% of them singletons. Brentuximab vedotin exposure varied among the patients, all of whom had relapsed after autologous stem cell transplantation. Sequenced material: peripheral blood mononuclear cells (PBMCs), taken at baseline. These receptors all stem from a human donor with classical Hodgkin lymphoma.

The chain couples TRBV25-1 to TRBJ2-1, with D possibly matching TRBD1 (5 bases). The CDR3 runs 15 residues. Germline values: CDR1 MGHDK, CDR2 SYGVNS. V shed 7 bases and J shed 4 bases, with 17 bases lying between them. The CDR3 loop is CASNNNGANYNEQFF. In DNA form, the CDR3 reads TGTGCCAGCAACAACAATGGGGCAAATTACAATGAGCAGTTCTTC.

This rearrangement joins TRBV7-9 to TRBJ2-2; D is ambiguous. The CDR3 is made up of 12 amino acids. Germline V gene lookup returns CDR1 SEHNR and CDR2 FQNEAQ (reference sequence). V was cut by 3 bases and J by 7 bases, with 6 bases left in between. This CDR3 is CASSFSIGELFF. The CDR3 bases are TGTGCCAGCAGCTTTAGTATCGGGGAGCTGTTTTTT.

This clone has a count of ten or more. The chain has TRBV30 and TRBJ1-2; D is possibly TRBD1 (6 bases). The V gene's germline CDR1 is GTSNPN and CDR2 SVGIG (reference sequence). V lost 5 bases and J 0 bases, leaving 19 bases between the germline ends. The CDR3 contains 16 residues. CDR3 in amino acids: CAWETLDSLTNYGYTF. The DNA of the CDR3 is TGTGCCTGGGAGACATTGGACAGTTTGACTAACTATGGCTACACCTTC.

This chain joins TRBV6-5 and TRBJ1-5, with a weak D call TRBD1 (5 bases). The CDR3 is 15 residues long. The germline CDR1 and CDR2 sequences are MNHEY and SVGAGI. The germline V and J ends were trimmed by 5 bases and 2 bases, with 13 bases remaining between them. Here the CDR3 DNA reads TGTGCCAGCAGTCCCAGGGAAAGGGGCAATCAGCCCCAGCATTTT. This gives the protein CASSPRERGNQPQHF.

The rearrangement links TRBV27 to TRBJ2-5; a possible D gene is TRBD2 (6 bases). Deletions cut 4 bases from V and 4 bases from J, with 13 bases between. CDR1 is MNHEY and CDR2 is SMNVEV in the germline V gene (reference sequence). The CDR3 spans 14 residues. The CDR3 DNA follows: TGTGCCAGCAGTTGGAAAGGGAGGCGAGAGACCCAGTACTTC. Protein: CASSWKGRRETQYF.

The rearrangement links TRBV27 to TRBJ1-1; possibly TRBD1 for D (5 bases). Germline CDR1 and CDR2: MNHEY and SMNVEV (reference sequence). V was cut by 9 bases and J by 5 bases, with 16 bases left in between. This CDR3 has 13 residues. DNA for the CDR3: TGTGCCAGTAGGAGGCAGGGAGGGACTGAAGCTTTCTTT. This translates into CASRRQGGTEAFF.